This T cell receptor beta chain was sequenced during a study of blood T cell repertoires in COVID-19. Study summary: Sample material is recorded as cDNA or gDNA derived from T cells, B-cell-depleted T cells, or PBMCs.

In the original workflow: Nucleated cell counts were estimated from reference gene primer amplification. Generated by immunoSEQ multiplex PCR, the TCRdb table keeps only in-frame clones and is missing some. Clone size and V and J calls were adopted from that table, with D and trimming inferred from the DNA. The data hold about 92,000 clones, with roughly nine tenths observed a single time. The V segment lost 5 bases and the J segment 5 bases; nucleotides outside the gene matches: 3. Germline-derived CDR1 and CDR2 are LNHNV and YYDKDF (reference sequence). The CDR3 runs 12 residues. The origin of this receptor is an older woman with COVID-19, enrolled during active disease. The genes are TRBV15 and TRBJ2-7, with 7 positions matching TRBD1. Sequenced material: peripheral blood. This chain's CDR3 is CATSATGDEQYF. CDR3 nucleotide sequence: TGTGCCACCAGCGCCACAGGGGACGAGCAGTACTTC.